This record concerns one T cell receptor (beta chain) sequence. Antigen unknown. This sample is drawn from a study of cytomegalovirus exposure and HLA in healthy donors. General observations from the study: HLA alleles were associated with 16,951 TCR beta sequences in a later analysis at 0.05 false discovery rate.

Both 60 Vbeta primers and 13 Jbeta primers went into the PCR. TCRdb's table, derived via immunoSEQ multiplex PCR, lists solely in-frame clones and lacks some. The data hold 110,000 to 150,000 clones, with 70% observed a single time. The receptor was isolated from a woman in her thirties in good health and CMV-seronegative. Material: PBMCs.

CDR3 coding DNA: TGTGCCTGGAACCGGGACTCCTACAATGAGCAGTTCTTC. This gives the protein CAWNRDSYNEQFF. The J gene is TRBJ2-1, the V gene TRBV30; TRBD2 is a possible D gene (5 bases). Trimming cost V 4 bases and J 0 bases, with 7 bases left between them. The CDR3 covers 13 residues. The germline CDR1 and CDR2 sequences are GTSNPN and SVGIG (reference sequence).